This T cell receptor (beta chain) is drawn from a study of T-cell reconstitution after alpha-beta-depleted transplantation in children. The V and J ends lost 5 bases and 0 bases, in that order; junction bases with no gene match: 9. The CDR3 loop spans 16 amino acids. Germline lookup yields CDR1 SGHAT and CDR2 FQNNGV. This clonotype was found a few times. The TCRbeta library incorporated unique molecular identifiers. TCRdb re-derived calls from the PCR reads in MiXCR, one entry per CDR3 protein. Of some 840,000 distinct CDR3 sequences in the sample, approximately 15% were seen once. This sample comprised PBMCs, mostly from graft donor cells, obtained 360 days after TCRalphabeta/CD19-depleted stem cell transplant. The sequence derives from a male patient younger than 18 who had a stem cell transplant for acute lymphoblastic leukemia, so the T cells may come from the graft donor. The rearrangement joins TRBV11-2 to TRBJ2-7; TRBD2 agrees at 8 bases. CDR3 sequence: CASSLSGRAYSYEQYF. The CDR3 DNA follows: TGTGCCAGCAGCCTCAGCGGGAGAGCCTACTCCTACGAGCAGTACTTC.